This T cell receptor beta chain was sequenced during a study of blood T cell repertoires in COVID-19. Background on the study: Samples came from the United States, Italy and Spain, spanning acute and convalescent COVID-19.

The CDR3 length is 14 residues. Trimming took off 5 bases at V and 1 base at J, with 8 bases between the two ends. CDR1 is SEHNR, CDR2 FQNEAQ, per germline (reference sequence). Methods used by the authors: Reference gene primer amplification gave estimated nucleated cell counts. Measured with immunoSEQ multiplex PCR; TCRdb has only the in-frame clones, and not every one. V, J and clone size are taken as reported in that table, and D and trimming were inferred from the DNA itself. This table has over 200,000 clones, roughly nine tenths appearing once. V is TRBV7-9 and J is TRBJ2-2; no clear D. This clonotype was sampled from a man younger than 45 with acute or convalescent COVID-19. The sample comprised peripheral blood. The CDR3 DNA is TGTGCCAGCAGCCCTAGGTGGAACACCGGGGAGCTGTTTTTT. Protein sequence: CASSPRWNTGELFF. The full variable domain, with the rest looked up from reference TRBV7-9 and TRBJ2-2, is DTGVSQNPRHKITKRGQNVTFRCDPISEHNRLYWYRQTLGQGPEFLTYFQNEAQLEKSRLLSDRFSAERPKGSFSTLEIQRTEQGDSAMYLCASSPRWNTGELFFGEGSRLTVL.